In its sample, the clone carrying this T cell receptor (beta chain) was seen many times. The data derive from a study of regulatory T cells in long-lasting Graves disease. With iRepertoire HTBI primers and Arm-PCR of CDR3 regions, TCR beta libraries were built. TCRdb ran MiXCR on the multiplex PCR reads and lists one entry per CDR3 protein. The data contain around 250,000 distinct CDR3 sequences, 18% of them singletons. Trimming removed 3 bases from V and 0 bases from J, with 10 bases in between. Germline lookup yields CDR1 SGDLS and CDR2 YYNGEE. This CDR3 contains 15 residues. Time point noted: newly diagnosed GD, antithyroid drugs for less than 3 months. Following extraction of RNA from PBMCs, that RNA was used to make the TCR library. This sample was also put to use in a study of T cells in Graves' hyperthyroidism and ophthalmopathy.

This sequence joins TRBV9 and TRBJ2-1; D uncertain. The clonotype comes from a woman in her twenties or thirties with Graves disease. The sequencing here drew on peripheral blood mononuclear cells (PBMCs), taken at new diagnosis, from a patient treated with antithyroid drugs. As DNA, the CDR3 is TGTGCCAGCAGCGCCTCAGGTAGCTCCTACAATGAGCAGTTCTTC. Encoded protein: CASSASGSSYNEQFF.